A selection of T cell receptor beta chains follows, all from one sample in a study of cytomegalovirus exposure and HLA in healthy donors. The protocol was immunoSEQ multiplex PCR, while the TCRdb copy is restricted to in-frame clones and leaves out a portion. Altogether about 100,000 clones are present, roughly 80% being singletons, with the ten largest covering around 2.1%. The sequencing input was PBMCs. The receptors stem from a young man in good health and CMV-seronegative. Both conserved end residues are trimmed from each CDR3. A D gene is named only where the DNA matches it firmly. Size is omitted from some rows. Given values are once, few, many or a class for expanded clones.

v_call	clone_size	d_call	j_call	cdr3_aa
TRBV2	NA	NA	TRBJ2-1	ASAGQLYNEQF
TRBV6-4	NA	TRBD1	TRBJ1-4	ARKGTVLSIAEKLF
TRBV7-9	NA	TRBD1	TRBJ1-2	ASSSGVGTGGGPGGYT
TRBV7-8	NA	TRBD1	TRBJ1-4	ASSLRTGREKLF
TRBV28	NA	TRBD1	TRBJ1-3	ASVTGGSGNTIY
TRBV19	NA	NA	TRBJ2-6	ASSSGANVLT
TRBV2	NA	TRBD1	TRBJ1-4	ASTRGRDEKLF
TRBV9	NA	NA	TRBJ1-1	ASSAGGTEAF
TRBV6-5	NA	NA	TRBJ1-3	ASGTAHTGNTIY
TRBV30	NA	TRBD1	TRBJ1-5	ACTDRGYSNQPQH
TRBV5-5	NA	NA	TRBJ2-5	ASRGLQETQY
TRBV5-1	NA	NA	TRBJ2-7	ASSLETGTYEQY
TRBV30	NA	NA	TRBJ1-2	AWKVNRESYGYT
TRBV11-1	NA	TRBD2	TRBJ2-1	ASSLGIAGVFSFGDEQF
TRBV15	NA	NA	TRBJ1-2	ATSGLKGGDNYGYT
TRBV14	NA	TRBD1	TRBJ2-1	ASSPRTGVYNEQF
TRBV15	NA	NA	TRBJ1-4	ATSRTAQSCEKLF
TRBV11-2	once	NA	TRBJ2-7	ASAAGGSYEQY
TRBV6-1	NA	NA	TRBJ2-3	ASTMDLASTDTQY
TRBV6-5	NA	TRBD1	TRBJ2-7	ASRSGTGYSEQY
TRBV4-2	NA	TRBD1	TRBJ2-7	ASSQDRSYEQY
TRBV15	NA	NA	TRBJ2-7	ATSSIGGWSYEQY
TRBV6-1	NA	TRBD1	TRBJ2-7	ASPNNRGSSYEQY
TRBV5-4	NA	TRBD2	TRBJ2-7	ASRETSGRGEQY